This T cell receptor (beta chain) is from a study of prognosis after radiotherapy for stage I lung cancer. Study in general: Several patients developed post-radiotherapy distant metastases at median 7 months; over 14 had no significant progression.

CDR3 length equals 13 residues. From germline, CDR1 is MNHEY and CDR2 SMNVEV (reference sequence). V shed 8 bases and J shed 3 bases, with 11 bases lying between them. Two-round multiplex PCR on genomic DNA was the method by which TCR beta CDR3 was amplified. Specific primers for each TRBV and TRBJ gene were what first-round PCR used. TCRdb reprocessed the multiplex PCR reads via MiXCR and lists one record per CDR3 protein. The sample includes about 8,500 distinct CDR3 sequences, 60% to 80% of them seen just once. As for this clonotype: Its antigen is undetermined.

Study-wide results and limits: Patients who developed distant metastases had lower Shannon entropy after stereotactic body radiation therapy. The tumor specificity of expanded TCR clones remained undetermined.

The material was PBMCs, obtained before or after stereotactic body radiation therapy (not recorded which). V usage is TRBV27 and J usage is TRBJ2-1, with D possibly being TRBD2 (6 bases). The source of this sequence is a donor aged 50 or older with non-small cell lung cancer. The CDR3 loop reads CASGTGDYNEQFF. The CDR3 nucleotides read TGTGCCAGCGGGACTGGAGACTACAATGAGCAGTTCTTC.